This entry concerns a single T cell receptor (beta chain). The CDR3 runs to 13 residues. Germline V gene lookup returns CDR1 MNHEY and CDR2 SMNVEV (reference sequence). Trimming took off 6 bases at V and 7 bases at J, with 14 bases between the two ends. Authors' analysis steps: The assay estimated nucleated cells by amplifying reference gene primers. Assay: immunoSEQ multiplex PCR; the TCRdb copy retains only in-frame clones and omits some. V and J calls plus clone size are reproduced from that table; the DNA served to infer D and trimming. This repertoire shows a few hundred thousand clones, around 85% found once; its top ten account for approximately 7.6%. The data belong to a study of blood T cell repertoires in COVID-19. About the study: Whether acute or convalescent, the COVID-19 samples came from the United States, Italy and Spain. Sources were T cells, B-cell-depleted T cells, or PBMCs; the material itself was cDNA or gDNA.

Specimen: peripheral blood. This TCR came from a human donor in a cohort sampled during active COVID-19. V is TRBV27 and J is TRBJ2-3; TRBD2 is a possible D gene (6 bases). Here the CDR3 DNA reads TGTGCCAGCAGCCCGGGACTCCGAAATACGCAGTATTTT. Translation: CASSPGLRNTQYF.